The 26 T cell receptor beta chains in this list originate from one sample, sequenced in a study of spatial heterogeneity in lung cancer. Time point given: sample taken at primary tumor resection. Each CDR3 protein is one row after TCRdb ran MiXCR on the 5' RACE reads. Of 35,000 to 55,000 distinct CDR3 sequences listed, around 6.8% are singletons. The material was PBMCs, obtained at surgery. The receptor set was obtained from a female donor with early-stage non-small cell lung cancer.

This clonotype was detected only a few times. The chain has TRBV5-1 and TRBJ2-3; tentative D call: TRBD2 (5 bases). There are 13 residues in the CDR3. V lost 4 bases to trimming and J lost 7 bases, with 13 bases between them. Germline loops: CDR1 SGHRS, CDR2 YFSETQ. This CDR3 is CASSVPGSNTQYF. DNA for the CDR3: TGCGCCAGCAGCGTCCCGGGGTCCAATACGCAGTATTTT.

CDR3 region: CASSLVVGKETQYF. The CDR3 DNA reads as TGCGCCAGCAGCTTGGTTGTTGGAAAAGAGACCCAGTACTTC. The chain links TRBV5-1 to TRBJ2-5, with D unresolved. The germline CDR1 and CDR2 sequences are SGHRS and YFSETQ. V lost 0 bases, J lost 3 bases, and 9 bases lay in between. This CDR3 region has 14 residues.

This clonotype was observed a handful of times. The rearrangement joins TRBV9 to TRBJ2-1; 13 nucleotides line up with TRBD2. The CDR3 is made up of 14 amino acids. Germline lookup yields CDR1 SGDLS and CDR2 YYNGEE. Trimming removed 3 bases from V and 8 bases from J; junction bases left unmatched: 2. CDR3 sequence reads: CASSGTSGGHEQFF. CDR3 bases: TGTGCCAGCAGCGGGACTAGCGGGGGTCATGAGCAGTTCTTC.

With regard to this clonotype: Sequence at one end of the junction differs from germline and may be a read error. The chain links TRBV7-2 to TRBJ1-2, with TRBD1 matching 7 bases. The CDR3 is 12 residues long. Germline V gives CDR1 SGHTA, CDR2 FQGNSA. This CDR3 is CASSLDLGGCTF. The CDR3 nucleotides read TGTGCCAGCAGCTTAGATCTAGGGGGCTGCACCTTC.

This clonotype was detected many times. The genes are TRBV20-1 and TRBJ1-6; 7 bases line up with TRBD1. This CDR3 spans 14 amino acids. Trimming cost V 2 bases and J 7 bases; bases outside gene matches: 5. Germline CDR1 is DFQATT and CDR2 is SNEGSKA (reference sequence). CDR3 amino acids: CSARRDRANSPLHF. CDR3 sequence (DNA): TGCAGTGCTAGACGGGACAGAGCCAATTCACCCCTCCACTTT.

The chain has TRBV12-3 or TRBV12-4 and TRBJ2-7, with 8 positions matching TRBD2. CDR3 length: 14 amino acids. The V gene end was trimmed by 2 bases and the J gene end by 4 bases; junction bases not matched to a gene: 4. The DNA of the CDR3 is TGTGCCAGCAGTTTATTGGCTAGCGGGTACGAGCAGTACTTC. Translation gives CASSLLASGYEQYF.

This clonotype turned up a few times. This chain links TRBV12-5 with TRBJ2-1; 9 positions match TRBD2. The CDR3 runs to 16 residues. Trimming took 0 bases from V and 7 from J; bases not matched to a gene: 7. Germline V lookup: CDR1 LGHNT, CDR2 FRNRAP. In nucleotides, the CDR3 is TGTGCTAGTGGTTTGGTATATGCGGGGGGGCATAATGAGCAGTTCTTC. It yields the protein CASGLVYAGGHNEQFF.

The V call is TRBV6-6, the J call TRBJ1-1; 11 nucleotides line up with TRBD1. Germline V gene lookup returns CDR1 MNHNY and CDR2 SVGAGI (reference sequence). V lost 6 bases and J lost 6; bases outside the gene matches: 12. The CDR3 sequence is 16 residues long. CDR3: CASRPRSDRGQSEAFF. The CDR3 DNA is TGTGCCAGCAGACCCCGCTCGGACAGGGGGCAATCTGAAGCTTTCTTT.

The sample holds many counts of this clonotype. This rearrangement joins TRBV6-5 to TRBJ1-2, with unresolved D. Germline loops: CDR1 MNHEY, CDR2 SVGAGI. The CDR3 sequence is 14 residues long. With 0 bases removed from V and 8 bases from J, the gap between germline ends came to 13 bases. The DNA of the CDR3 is TGTGCCAGCAGTTACTCGAATCTGGGTTGGGGCTACACCTTC. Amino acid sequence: CASSYSNLGWGYTF.

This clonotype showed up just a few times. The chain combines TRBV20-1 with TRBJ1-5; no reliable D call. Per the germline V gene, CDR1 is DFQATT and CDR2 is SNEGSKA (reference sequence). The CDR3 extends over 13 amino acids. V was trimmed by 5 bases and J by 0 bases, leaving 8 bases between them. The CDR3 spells CSAAGYSNQPQHF. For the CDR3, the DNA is TGCAGTGCTGCAGGCTATAGCAATCAGCCCCAGCATTTT.

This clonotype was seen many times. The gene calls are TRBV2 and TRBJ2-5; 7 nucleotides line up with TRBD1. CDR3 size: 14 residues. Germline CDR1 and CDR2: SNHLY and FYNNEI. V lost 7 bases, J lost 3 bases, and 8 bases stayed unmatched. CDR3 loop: CASIPGQAKETQYF. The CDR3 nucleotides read TGTGCCAGCATCCCAGGACAGGCAAAAGAGACCCAGTACTTC.

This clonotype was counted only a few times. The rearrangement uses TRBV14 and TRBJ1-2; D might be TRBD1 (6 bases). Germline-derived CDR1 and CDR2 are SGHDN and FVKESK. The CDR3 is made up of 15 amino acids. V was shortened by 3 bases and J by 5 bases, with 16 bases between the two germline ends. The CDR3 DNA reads TGTGCCAGCAGCCAGCTAACAGGGAAGGAGTATGGCTACACCTTC. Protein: CASSQLTGKEYGYTF.

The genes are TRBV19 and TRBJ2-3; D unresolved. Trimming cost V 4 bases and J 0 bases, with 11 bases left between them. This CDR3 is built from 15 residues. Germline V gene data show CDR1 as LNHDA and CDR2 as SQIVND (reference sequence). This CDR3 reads CASSTTLFSTDTQYF. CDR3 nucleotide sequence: TGTGCCAGTAGTACGACTCTCTTCAGCACAGATACGCAGTATTTT.

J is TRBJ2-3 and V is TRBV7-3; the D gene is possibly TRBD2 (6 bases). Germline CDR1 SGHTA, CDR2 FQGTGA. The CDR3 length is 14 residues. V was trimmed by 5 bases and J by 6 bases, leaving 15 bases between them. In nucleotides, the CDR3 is TGTGCCAGCAGCCGAGGCGGGGTTGTGGATACGCAGTATTTT. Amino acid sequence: CASSRGGVVDTQYF.

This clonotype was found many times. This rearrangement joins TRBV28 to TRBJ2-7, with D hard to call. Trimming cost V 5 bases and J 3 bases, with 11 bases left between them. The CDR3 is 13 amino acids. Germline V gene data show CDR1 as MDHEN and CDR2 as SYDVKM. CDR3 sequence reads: CASSPHGVYEQYF. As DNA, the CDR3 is TGTGCCAGCAGTCCCCATGGGGTCTACGAGCAGTACTTC. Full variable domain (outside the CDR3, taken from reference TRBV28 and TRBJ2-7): DVKVTQSSRYLVKRTGEKVFLECVQDMDHENMFWYRQDPGLGLRLIYFSYDVKMKEKGDIPEGYSVSREKKERFSLILESASTNQTSMYLCASSPHGVYEQYFGPGTRLTVT.

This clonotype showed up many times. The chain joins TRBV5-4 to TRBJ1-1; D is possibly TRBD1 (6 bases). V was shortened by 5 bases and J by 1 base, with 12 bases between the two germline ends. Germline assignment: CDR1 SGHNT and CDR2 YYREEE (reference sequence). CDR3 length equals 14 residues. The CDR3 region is CASRTRQENTEAFF. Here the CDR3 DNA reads TGTGCCAGCAGAACTCGACAGGAGAACACTGAAGCTTTCTTT.

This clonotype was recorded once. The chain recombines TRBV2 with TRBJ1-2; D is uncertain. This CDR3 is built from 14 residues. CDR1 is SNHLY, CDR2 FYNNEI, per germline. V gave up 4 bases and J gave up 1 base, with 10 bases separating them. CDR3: CASSGKGINYGYTF. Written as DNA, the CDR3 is TGTGCCAGCAGTGGTAAAGGTATTAACTATGGCTACACCTTC.

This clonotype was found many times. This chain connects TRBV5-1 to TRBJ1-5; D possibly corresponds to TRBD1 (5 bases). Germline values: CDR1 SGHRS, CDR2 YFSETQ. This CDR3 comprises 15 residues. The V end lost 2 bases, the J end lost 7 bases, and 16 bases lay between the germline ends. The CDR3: CASSLVAGTGQPQHF. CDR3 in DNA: TGCGCCAGCAGCTTAGTCGCAGGGACGGGCCAGCCCCAGCATTTT.

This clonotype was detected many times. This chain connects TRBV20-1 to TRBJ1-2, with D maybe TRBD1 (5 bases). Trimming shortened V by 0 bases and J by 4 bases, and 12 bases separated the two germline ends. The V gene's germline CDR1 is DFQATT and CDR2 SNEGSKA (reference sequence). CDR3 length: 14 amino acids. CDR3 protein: CSARDRGITYGYTF. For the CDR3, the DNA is TGCAGTGCTAGAGATCGGGGGATAACCTATGGCTACACCTTC.

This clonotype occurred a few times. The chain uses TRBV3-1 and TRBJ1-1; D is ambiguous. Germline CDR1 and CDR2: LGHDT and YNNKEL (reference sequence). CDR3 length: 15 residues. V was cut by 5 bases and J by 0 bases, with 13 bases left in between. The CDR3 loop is CASSSNVNLNTEAFF. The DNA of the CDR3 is TGTGCCAGCAGCTCCAACGTGAACCTGAACACTGAAGCTTTCTTT.

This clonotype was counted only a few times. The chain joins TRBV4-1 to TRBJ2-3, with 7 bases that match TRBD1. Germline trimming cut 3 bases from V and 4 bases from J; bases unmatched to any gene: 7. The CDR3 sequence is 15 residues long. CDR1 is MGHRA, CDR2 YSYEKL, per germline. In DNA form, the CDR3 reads TGCGCCAGCAGCCAGCAGGGGGTTAGCCCAGATACGCAGTATTTT. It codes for CASSQQGVSPDTQYF.

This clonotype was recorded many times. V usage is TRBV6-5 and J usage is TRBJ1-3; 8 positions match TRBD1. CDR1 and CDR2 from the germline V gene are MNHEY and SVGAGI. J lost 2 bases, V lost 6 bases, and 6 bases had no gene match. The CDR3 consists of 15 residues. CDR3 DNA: TGTGCCAGCAGGATGGACAGGGCACCTGGAAACACCATATATTTT. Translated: CASRMDRAPGNTIYF.

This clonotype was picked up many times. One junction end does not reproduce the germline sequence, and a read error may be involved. Written as DNA, the CDR3 is TGTGCCAGCAGCGCCCGACTAGCGGCCCCGGGCTTC. Its protein is CASSARLAAPGF. This chain uses TRBV7-2 with TRBJ2-1, with TRBD2 identical over 9 bases. Germline V gives CDR1 SGHTA, CDR2 FQGNSA. The CDR3 has 12 residues.

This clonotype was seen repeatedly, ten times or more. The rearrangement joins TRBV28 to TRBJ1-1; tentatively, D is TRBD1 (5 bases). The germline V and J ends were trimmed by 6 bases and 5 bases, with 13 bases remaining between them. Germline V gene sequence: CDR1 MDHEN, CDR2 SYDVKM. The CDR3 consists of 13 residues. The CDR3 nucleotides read TGTGCCAGCAGGCAGGGATCGGAGACTGAAGCTTTCTTT. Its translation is CASRQGSETEAFF. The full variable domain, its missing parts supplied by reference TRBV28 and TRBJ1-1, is DVKVTQSSRYLVKRTGEKVFLECVQDMDHENMFWYRQDPGLGLRLIYFSYDVKMKEKGDIPEGYSVSREKKERFSLILESASTNQTSMYLCASRQGSETEAFFGQGTRLTVV.

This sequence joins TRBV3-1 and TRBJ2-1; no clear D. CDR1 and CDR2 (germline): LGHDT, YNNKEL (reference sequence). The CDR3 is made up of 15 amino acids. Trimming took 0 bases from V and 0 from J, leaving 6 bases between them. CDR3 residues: CASSQDPLSYNEQFF. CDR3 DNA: TGTGCCAGCAGCCAAGATCCCCTCTCCTACAATGAGCAGTTCTTC.

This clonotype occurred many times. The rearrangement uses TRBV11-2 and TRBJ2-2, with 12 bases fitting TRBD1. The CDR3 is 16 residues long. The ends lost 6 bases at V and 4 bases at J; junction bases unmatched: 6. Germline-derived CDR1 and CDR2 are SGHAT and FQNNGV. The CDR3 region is CASRGTGGASTGELFF. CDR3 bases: TGTGCCAGCAGGGGGACAGGGGGCGCAAGCACCGGGGAGCTGTTTTTT.